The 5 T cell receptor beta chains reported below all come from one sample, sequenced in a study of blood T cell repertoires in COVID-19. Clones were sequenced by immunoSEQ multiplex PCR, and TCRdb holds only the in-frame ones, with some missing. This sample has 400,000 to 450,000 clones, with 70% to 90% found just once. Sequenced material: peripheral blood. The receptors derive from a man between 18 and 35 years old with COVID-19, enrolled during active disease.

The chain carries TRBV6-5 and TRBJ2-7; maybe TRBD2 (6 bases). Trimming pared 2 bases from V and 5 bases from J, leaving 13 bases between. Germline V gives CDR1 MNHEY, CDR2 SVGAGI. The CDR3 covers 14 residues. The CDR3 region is CASSYGGEENEQYF. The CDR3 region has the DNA TGTGCCAGCAGTTACGGCGGGGAGGAGAACGAGCAGTACTTC.

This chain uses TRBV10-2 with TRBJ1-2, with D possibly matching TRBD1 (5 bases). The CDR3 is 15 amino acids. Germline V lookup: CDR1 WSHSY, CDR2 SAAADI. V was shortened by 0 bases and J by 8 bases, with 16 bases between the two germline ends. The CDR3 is CASSESIGALGGYTF. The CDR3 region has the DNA TGCGCCAGCAGTGAGTCGATTGGGGCTTTAGGGGGCTACACCTTC.

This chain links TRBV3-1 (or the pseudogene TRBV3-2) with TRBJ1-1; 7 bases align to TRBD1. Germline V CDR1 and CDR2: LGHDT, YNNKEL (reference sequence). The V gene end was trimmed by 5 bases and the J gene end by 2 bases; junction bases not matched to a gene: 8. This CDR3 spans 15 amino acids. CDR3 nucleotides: TGTGCCAGCAGCTGGCGTCAGGGGGGTAACACTGAAGCTTTCTTT. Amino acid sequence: CASSWRQGGNTEAFF.

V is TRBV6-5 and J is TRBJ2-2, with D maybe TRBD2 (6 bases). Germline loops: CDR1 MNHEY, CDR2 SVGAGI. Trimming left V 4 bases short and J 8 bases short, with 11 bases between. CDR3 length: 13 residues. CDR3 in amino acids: CASSSQGGGELFF. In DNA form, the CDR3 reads TGTGCCAGCAGTTCCCAGGGAGGAGGGGAGCTGTTTTTT.

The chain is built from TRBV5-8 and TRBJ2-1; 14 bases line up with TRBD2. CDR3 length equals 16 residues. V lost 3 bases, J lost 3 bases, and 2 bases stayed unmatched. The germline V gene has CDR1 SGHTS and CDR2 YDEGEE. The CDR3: CASSWGTSGGYNEQFF. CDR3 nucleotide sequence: TGTGCCAGCAGCTGGGGGACTAGCGGGGGCTACAATGAGCAGTTCTTC.